The source of this T cell receptor beta chain is a study of somatic mutations in cytotoxic T cells in rheumatoid arthritis. The CDR3 extends over 15 amino acids. CDR1 is LGHNA and CDR2 is YSLEER in the germline V gene. Trimming took 3 bases from V and 2 from J, leaving 11 bases between them. CD4+ and CD8+ cells were isolated by positive magnetic bead selection, with purity checked by flow cytometry. Clones were read by immunoSEQ multiplex PCR, and TCRdb kept only the in-frame ones, dropping some. The table lists more than 12,000 clones, approximately 77% of them singletons, with under 11% in the top ten.

Sequenced input: CD8+ T cells sorted from blood. The chain recombines TRBV4-3 with TRBJ2-1; TRBD1 is a possible D gene (6 bases). The sequence was obtained from an adult with rheumatoid arthritis. The DNA of the CDR3 is TGCGCCAGCAGCCAGGACGGGGACACCTACAATGAGCAGTTCTTC. Residues: CASSQDGDTYNEQFF.